A single sample is the source of the 2 T cell receptor beta chains below, sequenced in a study of blood T cell repertoires in COVID-19. The table came from immunoSEQ multiplex PCR; TCRdb's copy has only in-frame clones and leaves some out. The sample consists of 300,000 to 400,000 clones, approximately 89% of them appearing once. The source material was peripheral blood. These receptors were collected from a woman younger than 30 who had recovered from COVID-19.

V usage is TRBV11-2 and J usage is TRBJ2-2; D is ambiguous. The CDR3 spans 13 residues. Trimming left V 5 bases short and J 3 bases short, with 7 bases between. Germline-derived CDR1 and CDR2 are SGHAT and FQNNGV. For the CDR3, the DNA is TGTGCCAGCAGCCGGGTGTACACCGGGGAGCTGTTTTTT. It encodes CASSRVYTGELFF.

This clone was seen only once. The chain couples TRBV9 to TRBJ2-1, with a possible D match to TRBD2 (6 bases). Trimming took off 4 bases at V and 7 bases at J, with 18 bases between the two ends. The V gene's germline CDR1 is SGDLS and CDR2 YYNGEE. The CDR3 spans 15 residues. This chain's CDR3 is CASSPNRAGGNEQFF. CDR3 nucleotides: TGTGCCAGCAGCCCTAATAGGGCCGGGGGAAATGAGCAGTTCTTC.